Shown below are 20 T cell receptor beta chains from a single sample sequenced in a study of shared clonotypes between healthy human individuals. Here immunoSEQ multiplex PCR was the method, and the copy in TCRdb shows in-frame clones only, minus some. This sample carries 1,500,000 or so clones, about 98.5% of them seen once, and the ten largest clones take over 0.3%. The specimen sequenced was naive CD4+ T cells sorted from blood. The subset: CD45RA+ positively selected. These receptors came from a man aged 25 to 45 in good health.

The CDR3 sequence: CASSQDPRGRRQPQHF. The CDR3 DNA follows: TGCGCCAGCAGCCAAGATCCGAGGGGAAGGAGGCAGCCCCAGCATTTT. This chain uses TRBV4-1 with TRBJ1-5; weak D call: TRBD1 (5 bases). V was clipped by 0 bases and J by 7 bases, with 16 bases between them. From germline, CDR1 is MGHRA and CDR2 YSYEKL. This CDR3 is 16 amino acids long.

This chain links TRBV5-1 with TRBJ2-1; D possibly corresponds to TRBD2 (5 bases). CDR1 and CDR2 (germline): SGHRS, YFSETQ. V was pared by 4 bases and J by 2 bases, with 13 bases between. The CDR3 totals 15 residues. The CDR3 DNA follows: TGCGCCAGCAGCCCAAGCGGACCGACCTACAATGAGCAGTTCTTC. Protein sequence: CASSPSGPTYNEQFF.

The CDR3 DNA is TGTGCCAGCACCCTCGGCGGGACTAGCAGCTACAATGAGCAGTTCTTC. Its translation: CASTLGGTSSYNEQFF. The rearrangement joins TRBV5-4 to TRBJ2-1; 9 bases agree with TRBD2. Unmatched junction bases numbered 10, after V lost 6 bases and J lost 3 bases. The CDR3 runs to 16 residues. The V gene's germline CDR1 is SGHNT and CDR2 YYREEE (reference sequence).

The chain couples TRBV20-1 to TRBJ2-1, with D unclear. CDR1 is DFQATT and CDR2 is SNEGSKA in the germline V gene (reference sequence). The CDR3 length is 11 residues. The V end lost 3 bases, the J end lost 5 bases, and 5 bases lay between the germline ends. In DNA, the CDR3 is TGCAGTGCTAGTTGGAACAATGAGCAGTTCTTC. It codes for CSASWNNEQFF.

This chain uses TRBV30 with TRBJ2-7; possible D gene TRBD1, 5 bases. V dropped 0 bases and J dropped 4 bases, with 10 bases sitting between them. There are 13 residues in the CDR3. CDR1 and CDR2 (germline): GTSNPN, SVGIG (reference sequence). The CDR3 coding sequence is TGTGCCTGGAGTGTATGGCAGGGTTACGAGCAGTACTTC. It translates to CAWSVWQGYEQYF.

The V call is TRBV28, the J call TRBJ2-7; D remains ambiguous. The CDR3 has 14 residues. Germline V gives CDR1 MDHEN, CDR2 SYDVKM. V lost 5 bases and J lost 2, with 13 bases in between. CDR3 DNA: TGTGCCAGCAGTCCGCCGGGCGGTCCCTACGAGCAGTACTTC. Its translation is CASSPPGGPYEQYF.

The chain links TRBV28 to TRBJ2-3, with D uncertain. The germline V gene encodes CDR1 MDHEN and CDR2 SYDVKM. The CDR3 loop spans 14 amino acids. Trimming removed 5 bases from V and 2 bases from J, with 11 bases in between. CDR3 sequence: CASSKQRVTDTQYF. The CDR3 DNA sequence: TGTGCCAGCAGTAAGCAGCGAGTCACAGATACGCAGTATTTT.

Of note for this clone: One junction end disagrees with the germline gene, perhaps due to a read error. V and J are TRBV9 and TRBJ2-5, with D possibly being TRBD1 (7 bases). The V gene's germline CDR1 is SGDLS and CDR2 YYNGEE. The CDR3 covers 14 residues. This CDR3 is CASTVAGGSETQYF. CDR3 coding DNA: TGTGCCAGCACCGTAGCAGGGGGGTCAGAGACCCAGTACTTC.

A word on this clone: Other DNA sequences in this specimen translate into the identical CDR3. The chain recombines TRBV5-1 with TRBJ2-5; D is undetermined. This CDR3 is 13 amino acids long. From germline, CDR1 is SGHRS and CDR2 YFSETQ. Trimming left V 0 bases short and J 0 bases short, with 3 bases between. CDR3 DNA sequence: TGCGCCAGCAGCTTGGAAAACCAAGAGACCCAGTACTTC. It is translated as CASSLENQETQYF.

The chain couples TRBV29-1 to TRBJ2-7, with D maybe TRBD1 (5 bases). The length of the CDR3 is 13 residues. From germline, CDR1 is SQVTM and CDR2 ANQGSEA. The V gene lost 4 bases and the J gene lost 3 bases, with 13 bases spanning the gap. The CDR3 spells CSVGGVLYYEQYF. The CDR3 DNA reads as TGCAGCGTTGGGGGCGTTCTTTACTACGAGCAGTACTTC.

The chain employs TRBV21-1 and TRBJ1-1. TRBV21-1 represents a pseudogene. This CDR3 is built from 15 residues. The CDR3 is CASSNLWSVGTEAFF. CDR3 nucleotides: TGTGCCAGCAGCAATCTCTGGTCGGTCGGTACTGAAGCTTTCTTT.

This chain connects TRBV19 to TRBJ2-6; D call uncertain. The CDR3 is 14 residues long. Germline assignment: CDR1 LNHDA and CDR2 SQIVND (reference sequence). V was clipped by 7 bases and J by 0 bases, with 7 bases between them. The DNA of the CDR3 is TGTGCCAGTAACAGTAACTCTGGGGCCAACGTCCTGACTTTC. This gives the protein CASNSNSGANVLTF. The variable domain in full, completed from reference TRBV19 and TRBJ2-6, reads DGGITQSPKYLFRKEGQNVTLSCEQNLNHDAMYWYRQDPGQGLRLIYYSQIVNDFQKGDIAEGYSVSREKKESFPLTVTSAQKNPTAFYLCASNSNSGANVLTFGAGSRLTVL.

The chain is built from TRBV30 and TRBJ1-4; no firm D call. CDR3 length equals 15 residues. V shed 0 bases and J shed 4 bases, with 12 bases lying between them. Germline assignment: CDR1 GTSNPN and CDR2 SVGIG (reference sequence). The CDR3: CAWSVLAGLNEKLFF. For the CDR3, the DNA is TGTGCCTGGAGTGTCTTGGCAGGCCTTAATGAAAAACTGTTTTTT.

The J gene is TRBJ2-7, the V gene TRBV6-5; the D gene could be TRBD1 or TRBD2 (5 bases each). The CDR3 totals 14 residues. CDR1 is MNHEY and CDR2 is SVGAGI in the germline V gene. V dropped 2 bases and J dropped 0 bases, with 8 bases sitting between them. The CDR3 protein is CASSYTGPSYEQYF. The CDR3 nucleotides read TGTGCCAGCAGTTACACGGGGCCCTCCTACGAGCAGTACTTC.

With regard to this clone: This sample also contains other DNA sequences that code for the same CDR3. The rearrangement uses TRBV29-1 and TRBJ2-7; the match to TRBD2 covers 7 bases. Looked up from germline, CDR1 is SQVTM and CDR2 is ANQGSEA. Trimming took 4 bases from V and 0 from J; bases not matched to a gene: 3. The CDR3 consists of 13 residues. The CDR3 DNA reads as TGCAGCGTTGGGGAGGGCTACTCCTACGAGCAGTACTTC. Protein sequence: CSVGEGYSYEQYF.

The V and J genes are TRBV5-1 and TRBJ2-6; D gene uncertain. The germline V gene encodes CDR1 SGHRS and CDR2 YFSETQ. The CDR3 is 15 amino acids. V was clipped by 4 bases and J by 0 bases, with 8 bases between them. Here the CDR3 DNA reads TGCGCCAGCAGCCGCGAAAGCTCTGGGGCCAACGTCCTGACTTTC. Translating gives CASSRESSGANVLTF.

This clone was seen just once. V gene TRBV5-1 combines with J gene TRBJ2-3, with D maybe TRBD2 (5 bases). Germline lookup yields CDR1 SGHRS and CDR2 YFSETQ. This CDR3 comprises 15 residues. V was cut by 0 bases and J by 2 bases, with 10 bases left in between. The CDR3, as DNA: TGCGCCAGCAGCTTGGGTGGACGGGACACAGATACGCAGTATTTT. This translates into CASSLGGRDTDTQYF.

The rearrangement uses TRBV11-1 and TRBJ2-7; 10 bases line up with TRBD1. Germline-derived CDR1 and CDR2 are SGHAT and FQDESV (reference sequence). V dropped 5 bases and J dropped 6; count of bases not matched to a gene: 7. This CDR3 has 14 amino acids. The CDR3 loop reads CASSRRDRGGEQYF. CDR3 in DNA: TGTGCCAGCAGCCGACGGGACAGGGGAGGCGAGCAGTACTTC.

V is TRBV5-1 and J is TRBJ2-6; TRBD1 aligns across 7 bases. CDR1 SGHRS and CDR2 YFSETQ come from the germline V gene. This CDR3 is built from 19 residues. V gave up 4 bases and J gave up 0 bases; unmatched junction bases: 13. In DNA form, the CDR3 reads TGCGCCAGCAGCCAGGGTTTAGGGGGCCTGATCTCTGGGGCCAACGTCCTGACTTTC. Its protein product is CASSQGLGGLISGANVLTF.

This clone was picked up one time. The chain carries TRBV4-1 and TRBJ1-3; D uncertain. This CDR3 spans 16 amino acids. CDR1 is MGHRA and CDR2 is YSYEKL in the germline V gene. V lost 0 bases, J lost 0 bases, and 9 bases lay in between. The CDR3: CASSQEAGSSGNTIYF. CDR3 coding DNA: TGCGCCAGCAGCCAAGAGGCCGGAAGCTCTGGAAACACCATATATTTT.